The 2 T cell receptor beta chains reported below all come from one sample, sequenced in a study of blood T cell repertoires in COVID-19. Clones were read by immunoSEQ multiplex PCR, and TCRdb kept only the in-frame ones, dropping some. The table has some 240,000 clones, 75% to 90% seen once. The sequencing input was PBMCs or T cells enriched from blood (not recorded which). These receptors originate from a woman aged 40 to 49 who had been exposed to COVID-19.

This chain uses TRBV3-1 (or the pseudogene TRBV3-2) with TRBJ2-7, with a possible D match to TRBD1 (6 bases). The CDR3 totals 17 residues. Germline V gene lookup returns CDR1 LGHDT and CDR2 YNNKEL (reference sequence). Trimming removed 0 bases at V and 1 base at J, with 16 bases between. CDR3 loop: CASSQEPTGLRSYEQYF. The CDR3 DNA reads TGTGCCAGCAGCCAAGAGCCCACAGGGCTGAGGTCCTACGAGCAGTACTTC.

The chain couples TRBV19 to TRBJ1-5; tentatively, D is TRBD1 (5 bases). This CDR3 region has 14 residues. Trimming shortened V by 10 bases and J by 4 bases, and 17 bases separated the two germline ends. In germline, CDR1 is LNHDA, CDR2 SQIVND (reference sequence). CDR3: CATKADGGNQPQHF. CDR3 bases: TGTGCCACCAAAGCGGACGGGGGGAATCAGCCCCAGCATTTT.